This T cell receptor beta chain was documented in a study of Ad26.COV2.S vaccination and SARS-CoV-2 variants. Study background: The donor belonged to the COV1001 Ad26.COV2.S trial arm.

The method was immunoSEQ multiplex PCR; TCRdb's version includes in-frame clones alone and lacks a portion of them. The sample has 430,000 or so clones; roughly 89% are singletons. Treatment: around 19 received Ad26.COV2.S at low or high dose, single or two shots; several received placebo; per-sample allocation not given. Specimens were obtained on day 63 following the first vaccine or placebo injection. This CDR3 has 12 residues. Per germline, CDR1 PRHDT and CDR2 FYEKMQ (reference sequence). Unmatched junction bases numbered 2, after V lost 5 bases and J lost 7 bases. The rearrangement joins TRBV13 to TRBJ2-7, with 10 bases that match TRBD1. The sample consisted of peripheral blood, taken in a trial of Ad26.COV2.S vaccine versus placebo. This TCR was recovered from a person between 18 and 59 years old who received the Ad26.COV2.S COVID-19 vaccine or a placebo. CDR3 residues: CASSVDRGEQYV. The DNA of the CDR3 is TGTGCCAGCAGCGTGGACAGGGGGGAGCAGTACGTC.